What follows are 14 T cell receptor beta chains derived from one specimen sequenced in a study of response to subunit inactivated influenza vaccine. TCRdb fed the RT-PCR reads into MiXCR, producing one record per CDR3 protein. The sample holds fewer than 600,000 distinct CDR3 sequences, 7.2% seen once. The input for sequencing was PBMCs from blood, taken around 25 months after vaccination. The receptor set was obtained from a man aged 50 to 69 who received an inactivated influenza vaccine.

In this sample, this clonotype turned up many times. V usage is TRBV12-3 or TRBV12-4 and J usage is TRBJ2-1; possibly TRBD2 for D (7 bases). V gave up 3 bases and J gave up 2 bases, with 14 bases separating them. The CDR3 is 16 residues long. The CDR3 protein is CASSFVRGGTYNEQFF. The CDR3 DNA reads as TGTGCCAGCAGTTTCGTCCGCGGGGGCACCTACAATGAGCAGTTCTTC.

This clonotype was recorded a few times. This chain connects TRBV4-2 to TRBJ2-1; D may be TRBD1 or TRBD2 (5 bases each). Trimming shortened V by 0 bases and J by 6 bases, and 12 bases separated the two germline ends. The CDR3 totals 15 residues. Germline lookup yields CDR1 LGHNA and CDR2 YNFKEQ. CDR3 coding DNA: TGTGCCAGCAGCCAAGATTCCGGGGCCTTCAATGAGCAGTTCTTC. Translation gives CASSQDSGAFNEQFF.

In its sample, this clonotype was seen a few times. The chain is built from TRBV4-1 and TRBJ2-1; 7 nucleotides agree with TRBD2. The CDR3 loop spans 16 amino acids. In germline, CDR1 is MGHRA, CDR2 YSYEKL. Trimming removed 4 bases from V and 3 bases from J; junction bases left unmatched: 9. CDR3 protein: CASSRRIGTNYNEQFF. As DNA, the CDR3 is TGCGCCAGCAGCCGCCGAATCGGGACTAACTACAATGAGCAGTTCTTC.

This clonotype has at least ten counts. The rearrangement uses TRBV7-2 and TRBJ2-1; 11 bases align to TRBD2. Germline trimming cut 1 base from V and 10 bases from J; bases unmatched to any gene: 6. The CDR3 has 15 amino acids. Germline V CDR1 and CDR2: SGHTA, FQGNSA. CDR3 in amino acids: CASSLGLAGRQEQFF. The CDR3 DNA sequence: TGTGCCAGCAGCTTAGGACTAGCGGGGAGACAGGAGCAGTTCTTC.

This clonotype was seen many times. The gene calls are TRBV15 and TRBJ1-5; D is uncertain. This CDR3 has 15 amino acids. Germline CDR1 LNHNV, CDR2 YYDKDF (reference sequence). Trimming took 4 bases from V and 0 from J, leaving 10 bases between them. The CDR3 DNA sequence: TGTGCCACCAGCACCCCGCGCCATAGCAATCAGCCCCAGCATTTT. Its protein product is CATSTPRHSNQPQHF. Full variable domain (outside the CDR3, taken from reference TRBV15 and TRBJ1-5): DAMVIQNPRYQVTQFGKPVTLSCSQTLNHNVMYWYQQKSSQAPKLLFHYYDKDFNNEADTPDNFQSRRPNTSFCFLDIRSPGLGDTAMYLCATSTPRHSNQPQHFGDGTRLSIL.

The DNA for the CDR3 is TGCGCCAGCAGCTTGTCGAGTCAGACTGAAGCTTTCTTT. This codes for CASSLSSQTEAFF. The rearrangement uses TRBV5-1 and TRBJ1-1; D not certain. The length of the CDR3 is 13 residues. Germline V lookup: CDR1 SGHRS, CDR2 YFSETQ. V lost 1 base to trimming and J lost 5 bases, with 9 bases between them. The full variable domain, with the rest looked up from reference TRBV5-1 and TRBJ1-1, is KAGVTQTPRYLIKTRGQQVTLSCSPISGHRSVSWYQQTPGQGLQFLFEYFSETQRNKGNFPGRFSGRQFSNSRSEMNVSTLELGDSALYLCASSLSSQTEAFFGQGTRLTVV.

This clonotype showed up many times. This chain uses TRBV25-1 with TRBJ2-4; a possible D gene is TRBD1 (5 bases). Germline V gives CDR1 MGHDK, CDR2 SYGVNS. The V and J ends lost 1 base and 6 bases respectively, with 10 bases between them. The CDR3 has 14 amino acids. CDR3 sequence: CASSESGASNIQYF. Written as DNA, the CDR3 is TGTGCCAGCAGTGAATCTGGGGCCTCAAACATTCAGTACTTC.

This sequence joins TRBV20-1 and TRBJ1-1; 8 bases line up with TRBD1. The V gene end was trimmed by 7 bases and the J gene end by 5 bases; junction bases not matched to a gene: 9. This CDR3 comprises 13 residues. Per the germline V gene, CDR1 is DFQATT and CDR2 is SNEGSKA (reference sequence). The CDR3 sequence is CSGVQGGGTEAFF. In DNA form, the CDR3 reads TGCAGTGGAGTACAGGGGGGCGGAACTGAAGCTTTCTTT.

This clonotype was found a few times. The chain uses TRBV4-3 and TRBJ2-7, with 13 bases lining up with TRBD2. The CDR3 is 15 amino acids. The J segment lost 7 bases and the V segment lost 4 bases, leaving 7 bases of the junction unmatched. Per the germline V gene, CDR1 is LGHNA and CDR2 is YSLEER. CDR3 nucleotide sequence: TGCGCCAGCAGCCTTACCGGGACTAGCGGGACTGAGCAGTACTTC. Translated: CASSLTGTSGTEQYF.

This clonotype was detected only a few times. The rearrangement uses TRBV19 and TRBJ2-5, with D perhaps matching TRBD2 (5 bases). V was shortened by 5 bases and J by 0 bases, with 22 bases between the two germline ends. Germline V gene data show CDR1 as LNHDA and CDR2 as SQIVND (reference sequence). This CDR3 is 18 amino acids long. The CDR3 protein is CASSSQKGLGANQETQYF. CDR3 nucleotides: TGTGCCAGTAGTTCCCAAAAGGGCCTGGGAGCAAACCAAGAGACCCAGTACTTC.

This clonotype was observed a handful of times. The V and J genes are TRBV6-6 and TRBJ1-5; 7 nucleotides line up with TRBD1. V dropped 7 bases and J dropped 4; count of bases not matched to a gene: 4. The CDR3 contains 13 residues. The germline CDR1 and CDR2 sequences are MNHNY and SVGAGI (reference sequence). In DNA, the CDR3 is TGTGCCAGCAAACAGGGGCCGAATCAGCCCCAGCATTTT. This encodes CASKQGPNQPQHF.

The sample holds a few counts of this clonotype. The chain is built from TRBV28 and TRBJ2-1; 7 bases agree with TRBD1. The CDR3 totals 16 residues. V was pared by 5 bases and J by 4 bases, with 11 bases of the junction left unmatched. The germline V gene has CDR1 MDHEN and CDR2 SYDVKM. The CDR3 DNA reads as TGTGCCAGCAGTAGGGGATCTGGGACAGAGTACAATGAGCAGTTCTTC. This encodes CASSRGSGTEYNEQFF.

The chain combines TRBV20-1 with TRBJ2-2, with 9 bases identical to TRBD2. There are 14 residues in the CDR3. The germline CDR1 and CDR2 sequences are DFQATT and SNEGSKA (reference sequence). J lost 6 bases, V lost 3 bases, and 5 bases had no gene match. The CDR3, as DNA: TGCAGTGCTAGGGGGACTAGCCGGTCCGGGGAGCTGTTTTTT. Translation gives CSARGTSRSGELFF.

The chain uses TRBV27 and TRBJ2-1; 7 nucleotides line up with TRBD2. CDR1 and CDR2 from the germline V gene are MNHEY and SMNVEV (reference sequence). The CDR3 is 14 residues long. The V and J ends lost 6 bases and 12 bases, in that order; junction bases with no gene match: 14. This chain's CDR3 is CASSSLTSRSVQFF. The CDR3 DNA sequence: TGTGCCAGCAGCTCACTGACTAGCAGGAGTGTGCAGTTCTTC.